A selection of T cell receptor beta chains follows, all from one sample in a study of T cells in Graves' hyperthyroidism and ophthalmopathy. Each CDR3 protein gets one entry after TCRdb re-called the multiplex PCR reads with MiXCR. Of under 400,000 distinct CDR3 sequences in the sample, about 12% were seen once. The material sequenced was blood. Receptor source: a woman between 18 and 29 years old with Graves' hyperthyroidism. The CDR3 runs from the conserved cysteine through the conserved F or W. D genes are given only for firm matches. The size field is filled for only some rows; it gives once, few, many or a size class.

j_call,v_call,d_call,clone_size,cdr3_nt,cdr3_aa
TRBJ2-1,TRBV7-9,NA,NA,TGTGCCAGCAGCTCGTCGGGGGTGGCGACCTCCTACAATGAGCAGTTCTTC,CASSSSGVATSYNEQFF
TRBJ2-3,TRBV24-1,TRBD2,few,TGTGCCACCAGTGATGGGGGACTAGCGGGAGCAGATACGCAGTATTTT,CATSDGGLAGADTQYF
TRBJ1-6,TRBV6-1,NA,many,TGTGCCAGCAGCACAGACCCGGACTTAGGTTCACCCCTCCACTTT,CASSTDPDLGSPLHF
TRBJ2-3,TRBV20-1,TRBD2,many,TGCAGTGGAGATAGCGGGGTAGGGATAGATACGCAGTATTTT,CSGDSGVGIDTQYF
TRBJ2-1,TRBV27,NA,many,TGTGCCAGCAGATGGGAGAGATACAATGAGCAGTTCTTC,CASRWERYNEQFF
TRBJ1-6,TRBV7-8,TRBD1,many,TGTGCCAGCAGCCCCACTCACATCTCAGGGGGCTCACCCCTCCACTTT,CASSPTHISGGSPLHF
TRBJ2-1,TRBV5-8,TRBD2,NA,TGTGCCAGCAGTTCCGTTGGACTAGCATTTTTTGAGCAGTTCTTC,CASSSVGLAFFEQFF
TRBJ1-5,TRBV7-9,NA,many,TGTGCCAGCAGCCCGCCCGGTAGTCTTCAGCCCCAGCATTTT,CASSPPGSLQPQHF
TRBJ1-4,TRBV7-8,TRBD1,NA,TGTGCCAGCAGCTCCTCGGGACAGGGGCGTGAAAAACTGTTTTTT,CASSSSGQGREKLFF
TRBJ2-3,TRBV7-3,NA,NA,TGTGCCAGCAGCTCAAACACCGGCACAGATGCGCAGTATTTT,CASSSNTGTDAQYF
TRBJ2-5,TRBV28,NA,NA,TGTGCCAGCAGTTTATATGATGGGGCGGGCAGACAAGAGACCCAGTACTTC,CASSLYDGAGRQETQYF
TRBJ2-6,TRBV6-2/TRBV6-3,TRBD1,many,TGTGCCAGCAGTTGGACGGGACAGGGGGCCAACGTCCTGACTTTC,CASSWTGQGANVLTF
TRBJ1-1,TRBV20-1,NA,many,TGCAGTGCCTGGAGGGGTCCTGGGGGGAACACTGAAGCTTTCTTT,CSAWRGPGGNTEAFF
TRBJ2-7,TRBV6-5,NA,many,TGTGCCAGCAGTTACTCTGGCAGCAACTCCTACGAGCAGTACTTC,CASSYSGSNSYEQYF
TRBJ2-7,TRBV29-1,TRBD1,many,TGCAGCACCAGTGAGGGGACAGGGTCCCGGGGACCGTACGAGCAGTACTTC,CSTSEGTGSRGPYEQYF
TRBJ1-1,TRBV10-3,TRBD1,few,TGTGCCATCACCTCAACAGGGGTGGGCACTGAAGCTTTCTTT,CAITSTGVGTEAFF
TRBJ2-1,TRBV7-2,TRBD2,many,TGTGCCAGCAGCAGGACTAGCGGGAATGACAATGAGCAGTTCTTC,CASSRTSGNDNEQFF
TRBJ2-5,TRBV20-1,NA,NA,TGCAGTGCTAGCGCCGGGCGGGTCCAAGAGACCCAGTACTTC,CSASAGRVQETQYF
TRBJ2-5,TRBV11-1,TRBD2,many,TGTGCCAGCAGCTTCTTAGCGGGAGTGCAAGAGACCCAGTACTTC,CASSFLAGVQETQYF
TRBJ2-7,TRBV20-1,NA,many,TGCAGTGCTAGAGGGGTATTGAGGGGTTCGCACTCCTACGAGCAGTACTTC,CSARGVLRGSHSYEQYF
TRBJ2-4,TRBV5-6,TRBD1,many,TGTGCCACCGGCCGGGACAGCATAAACATTCAGTACTTC,CATGRDSINIQYF
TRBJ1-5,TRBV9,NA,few,TGTGCCAGCAATCCGGATGGGTGGGGCAATCAGCCCCAGCATTTT,CASNPDGWGNQPQHF
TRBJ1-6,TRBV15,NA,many,TGTGCCACCAGAGTTGGACAGAATTCACCCCTCCACTTT,CATRVGQNSPLHF
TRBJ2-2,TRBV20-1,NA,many,TGCAGTGCTAGAGACAACAGGCTAGCGCGGACCGGGGAGCTGTTTTTT,CSARDNRLARTGELFF
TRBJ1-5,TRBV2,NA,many,TGTGCCAGCTGGAACGGCAGGGATAGCAATCAGCCCCAGCATTTT,CASWNGRDSNQPQHF
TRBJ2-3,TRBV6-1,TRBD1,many,TGTGCCAGCAGTTATCCCTCTTTGACAGGGGCAGATACGCAGTATTTT,CASSYPSLTGADTQYF
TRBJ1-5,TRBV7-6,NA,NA,TGTGCCAGCAGCTTTAACGTGGATCAGCCCCAGCATTTT,CASSFNVDQPQHF
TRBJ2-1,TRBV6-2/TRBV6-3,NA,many,TGTGCCAGCAGTTACTCTCTTTACTCCTACAATGAGCAGTTCTTC,CASSYSLYSYNEQFF
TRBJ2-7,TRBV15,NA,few,TGTGCCACCAGCAGAGGAGGAGGGAACTACGAGCAGTACTTC,CATSRGGGNYEQYF
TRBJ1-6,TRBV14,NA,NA,TGTGCCAGCAGCCAAGGGCCAGGAAAGACCTATAATTCACCCCTCCACTTT,CASSQGPGKTYNSPLHF
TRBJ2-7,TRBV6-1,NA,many,TGTGCCAGCAGTTCCGGGACACAATACGAGCAGTACTTC,CASSSGTQYEQYF
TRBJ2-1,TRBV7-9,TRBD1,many,TGTGCCAGCAGCCCCCCTCTGGTGGGGACAGGGTCCTACAATGAGCAGTTCTTC,CASSPPLVGTGSYNEQFF
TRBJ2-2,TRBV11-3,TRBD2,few,TGTGCCAGCAGCGGGGAGCGGGCGGGAGAGGAGAACACCGGGGAGCTGTTTTTT,CASSGERAGEENTGELFF
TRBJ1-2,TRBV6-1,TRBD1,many,TGTGCCAGCGAATTCGCCGGGACAGGGGTGGCAGGCTACACCTTC,CASEFAGTGVAGYTF
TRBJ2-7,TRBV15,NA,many,TGTGCCACCAGCAGCACCCCTGGGGAGGGGGTCTACGAGCAGTACTTC,CATSSTPGEGVYEQYF
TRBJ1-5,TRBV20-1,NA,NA,TGCAGTGCTAGGGGGACTTCCAATCAGCCCCAGCATTTT,CSARGTSNQPQHF
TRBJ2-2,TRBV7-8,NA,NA,TGTGCCAGCAGCTTATCGGACCCTGCGAACACCGGGGAGCTGTTTTTT,CASSLSDPANTGELFF
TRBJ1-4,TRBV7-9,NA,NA,TGTGCCAGCAGCGAGGGTACCGTTAATGAAAAACTGTTTTTT,CASSEGTVNEKLFF
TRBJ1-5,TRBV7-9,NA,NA,TGTGCCAGCAGCCCGGATTCGGGGGGTAATCAGCCCCAGCATTTT,CASSPDSGGNQPQHF
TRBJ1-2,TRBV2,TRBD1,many,TGTGCCAGCAGTGTTCCGGGACAGGGTGTCGGCTACACCTTC,CASSVPGQGVGYTF
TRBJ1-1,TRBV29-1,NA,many,TGCAGCGTTAGTAGGGCAGTCACTGAAGCTTTCTTT,CSVSRAVTEAFF
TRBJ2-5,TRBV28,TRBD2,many,TGTGCCAGCAGTCTTCTAGCGGGAGGAAAAGAAGAGACCCAGTACTTC,CASSLLAGGKEETQYF
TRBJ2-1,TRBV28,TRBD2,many,TGTGCCAGCAGGGGCGGGAGTGGGGATGAGCAGTTCTTC,CASRGGSGDEQFF
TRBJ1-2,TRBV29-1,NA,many,TGCAGCGCTAGGACAGAGGATGGCTACACCTTC,CSARTEDGYTF